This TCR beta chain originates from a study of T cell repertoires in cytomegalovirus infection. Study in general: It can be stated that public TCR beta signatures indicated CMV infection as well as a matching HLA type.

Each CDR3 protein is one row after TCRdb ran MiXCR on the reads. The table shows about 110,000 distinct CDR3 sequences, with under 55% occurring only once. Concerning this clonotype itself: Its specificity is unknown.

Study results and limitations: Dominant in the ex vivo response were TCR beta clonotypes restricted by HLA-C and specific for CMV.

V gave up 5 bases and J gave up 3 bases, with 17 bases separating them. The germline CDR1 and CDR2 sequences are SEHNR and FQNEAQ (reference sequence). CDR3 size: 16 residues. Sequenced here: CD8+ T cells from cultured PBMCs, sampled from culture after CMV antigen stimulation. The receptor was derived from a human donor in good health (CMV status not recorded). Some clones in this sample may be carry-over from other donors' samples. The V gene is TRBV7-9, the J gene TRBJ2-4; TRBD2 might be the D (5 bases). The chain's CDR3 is CASSTGESGGKNIQYF. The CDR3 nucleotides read TGTGCCAGCAGCACCGGGGAGAGCGGAGGCAAAAACATTCAGTACTTC.